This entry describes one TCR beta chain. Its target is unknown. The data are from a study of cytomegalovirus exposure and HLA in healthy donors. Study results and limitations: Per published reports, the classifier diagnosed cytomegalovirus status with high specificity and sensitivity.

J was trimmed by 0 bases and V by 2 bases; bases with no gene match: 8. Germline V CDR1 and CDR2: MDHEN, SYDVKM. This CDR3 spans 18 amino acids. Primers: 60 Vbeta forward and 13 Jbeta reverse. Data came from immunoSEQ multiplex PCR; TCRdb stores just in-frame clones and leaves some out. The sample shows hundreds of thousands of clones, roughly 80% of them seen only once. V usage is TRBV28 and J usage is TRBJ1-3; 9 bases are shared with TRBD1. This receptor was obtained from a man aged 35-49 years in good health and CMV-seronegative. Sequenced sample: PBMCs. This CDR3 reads CASSLSGTGFYSGNTIYF. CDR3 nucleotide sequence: TGTGCCAGCAGTTTAAGCGGGACAGGGTTCTACTCTGGAAACACCATATATTTT.